The present TCR beta chain was sequenced within a study of radiation and T cells in renal cell carcinoma. Study-wide context: Nephrectomy followed 15 Gy stereotactic body radiation by 4 weeks. Findings and caveats of the study: From baseline, blood top tumor clonotypes peaked at 2 weeks post-radiation. Baseline intratumoral clonotype presence is unknown without pretreatment biopsies.

This table comes from immunoSEQ multiplex PCR, and its TCRdb copy is limited to in-frame clones, with some not included. The sample lists 90,000 to 95,000 clones; 70% to 85% were seen once. As to time point: baseline pretreatment blood. Stated treatment: 15 Gy SBRT to primary tumor, nephrectomy 4 weeks later. After SBRT, blood was collected at 2 and 4 weeks, plus baseline. For this clone: Its antigen is as yet unknown.

V gave up 0 bases and J gave up 5 bases; unmatched junction bases: 5. The CDR3 has 14 amino acids. The V gene's germline CDR1 is SGHRS and CDR2 YFSETQ. V and J are TRBV5-1 and TRBJ2-7; 7 bases line up with TRBD2. The sequenced sample was blood, obtained from a patient whose treatment included radiotherapy and nephrectomy. This TCR came from a man between 60 and 70 years old with renal cell carcinoma. CDR3 DNA sequence: TGCGCCAGCAGCTTGGCGGGGACTATCGACGAGCAGTACTTC. Amino acid sequence: CASSLAGTIDEQYF.